These T cell receptor beta chains were read from a single sample in a study of T-cell memory formation after mild COVID-19. TCRdb analysed the 5' RACE reads with MiXCR anew, one entry per CDR3 protein. This repertoire shows 120,000 or so distinct CDR3 sequences, more than 15% found once; its top ten account for roughly 5%. The sample taken for sequencing was PBMCs or a T cell subset sorted from them (not recorded which). The receptors derive from a young man who had mild COVID-19 (a few samples of this study predate the infection). Cell type and time point are not known. The CDR3 runs from the conserved cysteine through the conserved F or W. Fields, in order: clone size, J gene, V gene, D gene, CDR3 protein, CDR3 DNA. D genes are given only for firm matches. Size is omitted from some rows. Given values are once, few, many or a class for expanded clones.

clone_size: few; j_call: TRBJ1-5; v_call: TRBV12-3/TRBV12-4; d_call: .; cdr3_aa: CASSLRGGQQPQHF; cdr3_nt: TGTGCCAGCAGTTTGCGGGGAGGACAGCAGCCCCAGCATTTT
clone_size: .; j_call: TRBJ2-1; v_call: TRBV11-3; d_call: TRBD1; cdr3_aa: CASSGQGRRGEQFF; cdr3_nt: TGTGCCAGCAGCGGACAGGGGCGACGGGGTGAGCAGTTCTTC
clone_size: .; j_call: TRBJ1-5; v_call: TRBV20-1; d_call: .; cdr3_aa: CSARTPSDNQPQHF; cdr3_nt: TGCAGTGCCAGGACTCCCTCAGACAATCAGCCCCAGCATTTT
clone_size: .; j_call: TRBJ1-4; v_call: TRBV7-9; d_call: .; cdr3_aa: CASSQGDVGRSEKLFF; cdr3_nt: TGTGCCAGCAGTCAGGGAGACGTGGGGCGGAGTGAAAAACTGTTTTTT
clone_size: .; j_call: TRBJ1-5; v_call: TRBV2; d_call: TRBD1; cdr3_aa: CASSRGQGHQPQHF; cdr3_nt: TGTGCCAGCAGTCGGGGACAGGGACATCAGCCCCAGCATTTT
clone_size: .; j_call: TRBJ2-3; v_call: TRBV19; d_call: TRBD1; cdr3_aa: CASVGQGTSTDTQYF; cdr3_nt: TGTGCCAGCGTCGGACAGGGGACTAGCACAGATACGCAGTATTTT
clone_size: many; j_call: TRBJ2-5; v_call: TRBV6-5; d_call: .; cdr3_aa: CASRGTQETQYF; cdr3_nt: TGTGCCAGCAGGGGGACCCAAGAGACCCAGTACTTC
clone_size: few; j_call: TRBJ1-1; v_call: TRBV6-5; d_call: .; cdr3_aa: CASSYSINVPPRRGLNTEAFF; cdr3_nt: TGTGCCAGCAGTTACTCGATTAATGTCCCCCCCCGGAGGGGCTTGAACACTGAAGCTTTCTTT
clone_size: .; j_call: TRBJ2-3; v_call: TRBV7-3; d_call: .; cdr3_aa: CASSKAGGRGDTQYF; cdr3_nt: TGTGCCAGCAGCAAAGCTGGGGGTCGGGGAGATACGCAGTATTTT
clone_size: .; j_call: TRBJ1-3; v_call: TRBV7-2; d_call: .; cdr3_aa: CASSLVGDSGNTIYF; cdr3_nt: TGTGCCAGCAGCTTAGTCGGGGACTCTGGAAACACCATATATTTT
clone_size: .; j_call: TRBJ2-3; v_call: TRBV20-1; d_call: TRBD2; cdr3_aa: CSAEAGASDTQYF; cdr3_nt: TGCAGTGCTGAAGCGGGGGCCTCAGATACGCAGTATTTT
clone_size: .; j_call: TRBJ1-5; v_call: TRBV4-2; d_call: .; cdr3_aa: CASSQGEGSGNQPQHF; cdr3_nt: TGTGCCAGCAGCCAAGGAGAGGGGTCGGGCAATCAGCCCCAGCATTTT
clone_size: .; j_call: TRBJ2-6; v_call: TRBV2; d_call: TRBD1; cdr3_aa: CASSELGQGSSGANVLTF; cdr3_nt: TGTGCCAGCAGTGAACTTGGACAGGGGAGCTCTGGGGCCAACGTCCTGACTTTC
clone_size: .; j_call: TRBJ1-1; v_call: TRBV10-3; d_call: .; cdr3_aa: CATIQGGLNTEAFF; cdr3_nt: TGTGCCACCATCCAGGGAGGTCTTAACACTGAAGCTTTCTTT
clone_size: .; j_call: TRBJ2-3; v_call: TRBV7-3; d_call: TRBD1; cdr3_aa: CASSRDRGDTQYF; cdr3_nt: TGTGCCAGCTCCAGAGACAGGGGCGATACGCAGTATTTT
clone_size: .; j_call: TRBJ2-2; v_call: TRBV5-1; d_call: .; cdr3_aa: CASSLVLDPGELFF; cdr3_nt: TGCGCCAGCAGCTTGGTACTAGATCCCGGGGAGCTGTTTTTT
clone_size: .; j_call: TRBJ2-3; v_call: TRBV20-1; d_call: TRBD2; cdr3_aa: CSARLAAGGQDTQYF; cdr3_nt: TGCAGTGCTAGACTGGCAGCGGGGGGGCAGGATACGCAGTATTTT
clone_size: .; j_call: TRBJ2-3; v_call: TRBV3-1; d_call: .; cdr3_aa: CASSQGRRTDTQYF; cdr3_nt: TGTGCCAGCAGCCAAGGACGCCGCACAGATACGCAGTATTTT
clone_size: few; j_call: TRBJ2-5; v_call: TRBV2; d_call: .; cdr3_aa: CASSVSGVGETQYF; cdr3_nt: TGTGCCAGCAGTGTTTCGGGAGTTGGCGAGACCCAGTACTTC
clone_size: few; j_call: TRBJ2-1; v_call: TRBV12-5; d_call: .; cdr3_aa: CASGLAPGPGVNEQFF; cdr3_nt: TGTGCTAGTGGTTTGGCACCGGGACCGGGGGTCAATGAGCAGTTCTTC
clone_size: many; j_call: TRBJ1-1; v_call: TRBV3-1; d_call: TRBD1; cdr3_aa: CASSRNEQDRGGEAFF; cdr3_nt: TGTGCCAGCAGCCGAAACGAACAAGACAGGGGTGGTGAAGCTTTCTTT
clone_size: .; j_call: TRBJ2-1; v_call: TRBV10-2; d_call: TRBD1; cdr3_aa: CASRDRGSYNEQFF; cdr3_nt: TGCGCCAGCAGGGACAGGGGGTCCTACAATGAGCAGTTCTTC
clone_size: once; j_call: TRBJ1-1; v_call: TRBV6-2/TRBV6-3; d_call: .; cdr3_aa: CASSFGERTEAFF; cdr3_nt: TGTGCCAGCAGTTTTGGGGAAAGGACTGAAGCTTTCTTT
clone_size: .; j_call: TRBJ2-5; v_call: TRBV29-1; d_call: .; cdr3_aa: CVGGRETQYF; cdr3_nt: TGCGTCGGAGGCCGGGAGACCCAGTACTTC
clone_size: .; j_call: TRBJ2-5; v_call: TRBV7-2; d_call: TRBD2; cdr3_aa: CASSLESGLGRAQYF; cdr3_nt: TGTGCCAGCAGCTTAGAGAGCGGACTGGGGAGGGCCCAGTACTTC
clone_size: .; j_call: TRBJ2-3; v_call: TRBV5-1; d_call: TRBD1; cdr3_aa: CASSWPTGLNVDTQYF; cdr3_nt: TGCGCCAGCAGCTGGCCGACAGGGTTAAATGTAGATACGCAGTATTTT
clone_size: .; j_call: TRBJ2-6; v_call: TRBV5-4; d_call: TRBD1; cdr3_aa: CASSVGTALSGANVLTF; cdr3_nt: TGTGCCAGCAGCGTCGGGACAGCGCTCTCTGGGGCCAACGTCCTGACTTTC
clone_size: few; j_call: TRBJ2-3; v_call: TRBV6-2/TRBV6-3; d_call: TRBD2; cdr3_aa: CASSTTGGGFKDTQYF; cdr3_nt: TGTGCCAGCAGCACCACTGGCGGGGGATTTAAAGATACGCAGTATTTT
clone_size: .; j_call: TRBJ2-7; v_call: TRBV20-1; d_call: TRBD2; cdr3_aa: CSAGLAGDSYEQYF; cdr3_nt: TGCAGTGCAGGTCTAGCGGGGGACTCCTACGAGCAGTACTTC
clone_size: .; j_call: TRBJ1-1; v_call: TRBV7-6; d_call: .; cdr3_aa: CASSSLKRGNTEAFF; cdr3_nt: TGTGCCAGCAGCTCGCTAAAAAGGGGGAACACTGAAGCTTTCTTT